The 9 T cell receptor beta chains in this list originate from one sample, sequenced in a study of CD8+CD57+ T cells in acquired aplastic anemia (dated by TCRdb to 2017 to 2018). The patients picked for sequencing were ones in whom flow cytometry had shown an expansion of CD8+CD57+ cells. TCRdb shows the sequencer as Illumina HiSeq 2000. TCR beta VDJ combination and CDR3 sequence profiling used genomic DNA as the template. In TCRdb, the public reads were trimmed at Q25 with fastp and aligned with MiXCR, with productive beta chains retained. Entries that share a CDR3 protein sequence are merged under the most common genes and DNA. This sample is represented by around 190,000 distinct CDR3 sequences; about 50% of them were singletons. The ten largest clones represent over 10% of the sample. The sample comprised sorted CD4+, CD8+, or CD8+CD57+ T cells (not recorded which) from PBMCs. The receptors were gathered from a human donor with aplastic anemia.

This clonotype was seen repeatedly, ten times or more. V gene TRBV19 combines with J gene TRBJ1-5; TRBD1 matches 8 bases. The germline CDR1 and CDR2 sequences are LNHDA and SQIVND (reference sequence). The CDR3 is 14 amino acids. The ends lost 9 bases at V and 6 bases at J; junction bases unmatched: 10. Here the CDR3 reads CASELQGGGQPQHF. CDR3 nucleotide sequence: TGTGCCAGCGAGCTACAGGGGGGGGGTCAGCCCCAGCATTTT. The full variable domain, with the rest looked up from reference TRBV19 and TRBJ1-5, is DGGITQSPKYLFRKEGQNVTLSCEQNLNHDAMYWYRQDPGQGLRLIYYSQIVNDFQKGDIAEGYSVSREKKESFPLTVTSAQKNPTAFYLCASELQGGGQPQHFGDGTRLSIL.

This clonotype was detected ten times or more. The chain joins TRBV20-1 to TRBJ1-1; 7 bases map to TRBD1. This CDR3 comprises 15 residues. Germline CDR1 and CDR2: DFQATT and SNEGSKA (reference sequence). V was clipped by 0 bases and J by 5 bases; unmatched bases: 9. CDR3 nucleotide sequence: TGCAGTGCTAGAGATCGGGCAGGGGGGGAAACTGAAGCTTTCTTT. Residues: CSARDRAGGETEAFF.

This clonotype was detected ten times or more. The V gene is TRBV5-1, the J gene TRBJ2-5, with 11 positions matching TRBD1. The ends lost 7 bases at V and 3 bases at J; junction bases unmatched: 5. From germline, CDR1 is SGHRS and CDR2 YFSETQ. CDR3 length: 14 residues. The DNA of the CDR3 is TGCGCCAGCGCACCGGGACAGGGGGAAGAGACCCAGTACTTC. As protein: CASAPGQGEETQYF.

The rearrangement joins TRBV7-2 to TRBJ2-1; maybe TRBD2 (6 bases). The CDR3 has 11 amino acids. Looked up from germline, CDR1 is SGHTA and CDR2 is FQGNSA. The V gene lost 3 bases and the J gene lost 10 bases, with 7 bases spanning the gap. Here the CDR3 DNA reads TGTGCCAGCAGCTTGAGCGGGGAGCAGTTCTTC. It is translated as CASSLSGEQFF. The variable domain in full, with the rest retrieved from reference TRBV7-2 and TRBJ2-1, is GAGVSQSPSNKVTEKGKDVELRCDPISGHTALYWYRQSLGQGLEFLIYFQGNSAPDKSGLPSDRFSAERTGGSVSTLTIQRTQQEDSAVYLCASSLSGEQFFGPGTRLTVL.

This clonotype was seen many times. This chain uses TRBV9 with TRBJ1-4; D possibly corresponds to TRBD1 (6 bases). This CDR3 is built from 14 residues. Per germline, CDR1 SGDLS and CDR2 YYNGEE. The V gene lost 0 bases and the J gene lost 8 bases, with 11 bases spanning the gap. The CDR3 bases are TGTGCCAGCAGCGTAGCGGAGGGGGGGGAAAAACTGTTTTTT. Residues: CASSVAEGGEKLFF.

The V gene is TRBV6-1, the J gene TRBJ2-5; a possible D gene is TRBD2 (5 bases). V was trimmed by 6 bases and J by 0 bases, leaving 11 bases between them. The germline V gene encodes CDR1 MNHNS and CDR2 SASEGT. The CDR3 is 14 amino acids. CDR3 DNA sequence: TGTGCCAGCAGGGCTAGCAGATACCAAGAGACCCAGTACTTC. This translates into CASRASRYQETQYF.

There are a few counts of this clonotype. V is TRBV29-1 and J is TRBJ1-5, with TRBD1 identical over 8 bases. The length of the CDR3 is 14 residues. After removal of 6 bases from V and 2 bases from J, the junction contained 6 bases not matched to a gene. The V gene's germline CDR1 is SQVTM and CDR2 ANQGSEA. CDR3 sequence reads: CSVAQGAGNQPQHF. The CDR3 bases are TGCAGCGTCGCTCAGGGGGCCGGCAATCAGCCCCAGCATTTT.

This clonotype was seen a handful of times. CDR3 DNA: TGCAGCGTTAGACAGGGGAGTATCACTAATGAAAAACTGTTTTTT. It codes for CSVRQGSITNEKLFF. The rearrangement joins TRBV29-1 to TRBJ1-4, with 8 positions matching TRBD1. The CDR3 length is 15 residues. Germline V CDR1 and CDR2: SQVTM, ANQGSEA. V was pared by 5 bases and J by 2 bases, with 7 bases of the junction left unmatched.

Remarks on this clonotype: A much larger clone differs from this one at a single base, so this may be a read error. The rearrangement links TRBV5-5 to TRBJ2-5; D is uncertain. The CDR3 spans 12 residues. Trimming pared 1 base from V and 14 bases from J, leaving 15 bases between. The germline gives CDR1 SGHKS, CDR2 YYEKEE (reference sequence). CDR3 DNA: TGTGCCAGCAGCTTGTTACGGCTATCCTACTACTTC. It is translated as CASSLLRLSYYF. Complete variable domain (other parts from reference TRBV5-5 and TRBJ2-5): DAGVTQSPTHLIKTRGQQVTLRCSPISGHKSVSWYQQVLGQGPQFIFQYYEKEERGRGNFPDRFSARQFPNYSSELNVNALLLGDSALYLCASSLLRLSYYFGPGTRLLVL.